This TCR beta chain is drawn from a study of cytotoxic CD8 clonotypes in ibrutinib-treated CLL. About the study: Investigators reported some 24 partial and 2 complete responses; after median approximately 63 months, roughly 15 patients remained remitted and roughly twelve progressed.

The CDR3 length is 15 residues. Per the germline V gene, CDR1 is MNHNS and CDR2 is SASEGT. The V segment lost 4 bases and the J segment 5 bases; nucleotides outside the gene matches: 6. Profiled with immunoSEQ multiplex PCR; TCRdb holds only in-frame clones, not every one. The sample lists about 49,000 clones; more than 45% were seen once. The source material was PBMCs, sampled after 12 months of ibrutinib treatment. The TCR comes from a human donor with chronic lymphocytic leukemia. The chain links TRBV6-1 to TRBJ2-1, with TRBD2 matching 9 bases. This chain's CDR3 is CASSGGGRAHNEQFF. The CDR3 nucleotides read TGTGCCAGCAGTGGGGGCGGGAGGGCACACAATGAGCAGTTCTTC.